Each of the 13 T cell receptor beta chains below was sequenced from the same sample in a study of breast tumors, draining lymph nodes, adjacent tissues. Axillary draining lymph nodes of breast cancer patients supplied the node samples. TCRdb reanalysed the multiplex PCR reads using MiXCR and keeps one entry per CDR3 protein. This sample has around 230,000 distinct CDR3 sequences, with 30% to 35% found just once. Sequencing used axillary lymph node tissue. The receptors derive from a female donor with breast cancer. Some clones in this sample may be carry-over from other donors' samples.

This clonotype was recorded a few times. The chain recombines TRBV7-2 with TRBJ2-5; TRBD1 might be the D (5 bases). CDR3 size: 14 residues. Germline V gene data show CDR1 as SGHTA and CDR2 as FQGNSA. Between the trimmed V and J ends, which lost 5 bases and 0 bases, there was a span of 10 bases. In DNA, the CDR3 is TGTGCCAGCAGCCGCAGACAGAACCAAGAGACCCAGTACTTC. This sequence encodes CASSRRQNQETQYF.

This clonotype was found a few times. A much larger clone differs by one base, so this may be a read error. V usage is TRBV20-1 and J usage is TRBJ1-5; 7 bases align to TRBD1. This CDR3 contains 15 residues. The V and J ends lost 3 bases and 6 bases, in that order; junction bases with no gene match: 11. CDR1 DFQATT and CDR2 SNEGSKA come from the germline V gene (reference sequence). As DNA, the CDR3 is TGCAGTGCTAGGGGAGGGGGCGCAGATACTCAGCCCCAGCATTTT. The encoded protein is CSARGGGADTQPQHF.

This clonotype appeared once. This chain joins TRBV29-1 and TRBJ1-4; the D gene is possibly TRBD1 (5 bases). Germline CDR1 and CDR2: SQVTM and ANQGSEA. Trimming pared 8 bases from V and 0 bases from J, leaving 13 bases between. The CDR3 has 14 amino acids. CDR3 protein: CSLQGGATNEKLFF. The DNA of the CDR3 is TGCAGCTTGCAGGGAGGGGCAACTAATGAAAAACTGTTTTTT.

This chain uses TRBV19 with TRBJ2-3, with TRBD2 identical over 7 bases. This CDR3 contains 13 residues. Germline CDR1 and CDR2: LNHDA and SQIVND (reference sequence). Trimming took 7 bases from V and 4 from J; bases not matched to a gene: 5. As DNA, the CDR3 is TGTGCCAGTAAGAGCGGGAATTCAGATACGCAGTATTTT. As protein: CASKSGNSDTQYF.

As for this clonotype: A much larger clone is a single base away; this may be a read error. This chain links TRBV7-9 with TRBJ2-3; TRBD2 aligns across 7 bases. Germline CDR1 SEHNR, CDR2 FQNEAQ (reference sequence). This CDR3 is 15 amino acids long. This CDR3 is CASNLEAGKTGTQYF. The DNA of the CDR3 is TGTGCCAGCAACCTAGAAGCGGGGAAAACAGGTACGCAGTATTTT.

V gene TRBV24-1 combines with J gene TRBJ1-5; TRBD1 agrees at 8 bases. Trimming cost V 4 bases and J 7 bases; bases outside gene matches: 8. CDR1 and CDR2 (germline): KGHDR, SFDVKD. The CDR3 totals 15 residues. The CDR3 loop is CATSEYRGSGQPQHF. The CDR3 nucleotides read TGTGCCACCAGTGAGTACAGGGGGTCTGGGCAGCCCCAGCATTTT.

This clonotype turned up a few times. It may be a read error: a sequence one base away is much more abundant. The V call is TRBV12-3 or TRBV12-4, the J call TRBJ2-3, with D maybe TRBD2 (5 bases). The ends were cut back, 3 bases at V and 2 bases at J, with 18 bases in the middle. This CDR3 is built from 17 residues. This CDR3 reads CASSFAGGSAVTDTQYF. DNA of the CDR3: TGTGCCAGCAGTTTCGCTGGCGGTAGCGCAGTCACAGATACGCAGTATTTT.

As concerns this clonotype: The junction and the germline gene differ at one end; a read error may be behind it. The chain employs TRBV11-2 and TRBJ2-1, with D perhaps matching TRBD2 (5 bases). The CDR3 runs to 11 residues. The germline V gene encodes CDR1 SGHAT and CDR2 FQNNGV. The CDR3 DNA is TGTGCCAGCCGGAGGTTCAATGAGCCGTTCTTC. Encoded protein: CASRRFNEPFF.

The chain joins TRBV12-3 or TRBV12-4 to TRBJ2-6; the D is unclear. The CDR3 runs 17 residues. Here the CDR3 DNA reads TGTGCTAGTGGTTTAGGGTCATCGAACTCTGGGGCCAACGTCCTGACTTTC. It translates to CASGLGSSNSGANVLTF.

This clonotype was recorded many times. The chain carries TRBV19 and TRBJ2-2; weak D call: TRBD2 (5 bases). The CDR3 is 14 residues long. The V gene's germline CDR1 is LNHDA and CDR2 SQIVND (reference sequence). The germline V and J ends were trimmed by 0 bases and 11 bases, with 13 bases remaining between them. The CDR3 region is CASSIDLATGELFF. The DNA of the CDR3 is TGTGCCAGTAGTATAGATTTAGCGACGGGAGAGCTGTTTTTT.

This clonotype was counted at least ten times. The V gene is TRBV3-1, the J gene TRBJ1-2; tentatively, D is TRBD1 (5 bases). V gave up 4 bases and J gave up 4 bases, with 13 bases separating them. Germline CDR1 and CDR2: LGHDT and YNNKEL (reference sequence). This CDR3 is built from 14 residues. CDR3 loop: CASSRTGTSYGYTF. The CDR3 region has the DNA TGTGCCAGCAGCCGAACCGGGACGTCCTATGGCTACACCTTC.

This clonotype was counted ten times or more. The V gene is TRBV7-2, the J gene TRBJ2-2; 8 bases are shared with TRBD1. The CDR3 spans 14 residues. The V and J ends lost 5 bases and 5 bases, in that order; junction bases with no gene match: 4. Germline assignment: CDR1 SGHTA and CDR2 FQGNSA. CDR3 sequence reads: CASSIRQGTGELFF. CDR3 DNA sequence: TGTGCCAGCAGCATCCGACAGGGGACCGGGGAGCTGTTTTTT.

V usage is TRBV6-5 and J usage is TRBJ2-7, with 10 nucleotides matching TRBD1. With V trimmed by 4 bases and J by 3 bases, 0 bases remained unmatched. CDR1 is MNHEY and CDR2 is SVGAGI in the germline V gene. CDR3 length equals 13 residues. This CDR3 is CASSWDRGYEQYF. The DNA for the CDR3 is TGTGCCAGCAGTTGGGACAGGGGCTACGAGCAGTACTTC.